The 7 T cell receptor beta chains below all came from one sample that was sequenced in a study of T cells in Graves' hyperthyroidism and ophthalmopathy. Regions amplified from RNA transcripts were the TCR beta CDR3 regions. HTBI primers were used for first-round RT-PCR of the TCR CDR3. TCRdb re-analysed the multiplex PCR reads in MiXCR, keeping a single row per CDR3 protein. The sample includes about 690,000 distinct CDR3 sequences, roughly 17% of them seen just once. Sequenced: blood. These receptor sequences come from a man in his fifties with Graves' hyperthyroidism.

The V and J genes are TRBV29-1 and TRBJ2-2; 8 nucleotides match TRBD1. V was clipped by 7 bases and J by 1 base; unmatched bases: 5. Germline assignment: CDR1 SQVTM and CDR2 ANQGSEA. CDR3 length: 14 amino acids. The CDR3 protein is CSGQGARNTGELFF. The CDR3 DNA reads as TGCAGCGGCCAGGGGGCGCGGAACACCGGGGAGCTGTTTTTT.

As concerns this clonotype: The CDR3 end shows no conserved phenylalanine or tryptophan, and so a read error is likely. The chain carries TRBV28 and TRBJ1-1; D is unclear. This CDR3 region has 13 residues. With 3 bases removed from V and 2 bases from J, the gap between germline ends came to 7 bases. Germline assignment: CDR1 MDHEN and CDR2 SYDVKM. CDR3 in amino acids: CASSLQVNTEAFS. CDR3 nucleotides: TGTGCCAGCAGTTTGCAGGTAAACACTGAAGCTTTCTCT.

The J gene is TRBJ1-1, the V gene TRBV30; D is perhaps TRBD1 (5 bases). V was trimmed by 0 bases and J by 1 base, leaving 15 bases between them. The V gene's germline CDR1 is GTSNPN and CDR2 SVGIG (reference sequence). The CDR3 has 16 amino acids. The CDR3 protein is CAWSVPVGVPNTEAFF. The CDR3 DNA follows: TGTGCCTGGAGTGTACCTGTGGGGGTCCCGAACACTGAAGCTTTCTTT.

This clonotype was seen more than once but under ten times. This sequence joins TRBV12-3 or TRBV12-4 and TRBJ2-1; TRBD2 aligns across 11 bases. The CDR3 extends over 16 amino acids. V lost 5 bases to trimming and J lost 8 bases; unmatched junction nucleotides: 11. The CDR3 is CASSQIAGGPGDEQFF. The CDR3 region has the DNA TGTGCCAGCAGTCAGATAGCGGGAGGGCCGGGCGATGAGCAGTTCTTC.

This clonotype has at least ten counts. The chain couples TRBV7-9 to TRBJ2-7; TRBD1 matches at 7 bases. Looked up from germline, CDR1 is SEHNR and CDR2 is FQNEAQ (reference sequence). CDR3 length equals 14 residues. V trimming: 5 bases; J trimming: 2 bases; junction bases outside the gene matches: 6. The CDR3 protein is CASSPPGQPYEQYF. For the CDR3, the DNA is TGTGCCAGCAGCCCTCCGGGACAGCCCTACGAGCAGTACTTC.

This clonotype has at least ten counts. V is TRBV12-3 or TRBV12-4 and J is TRBJ2-5; D remains unclear. The CDR3 has 14 amino acids. Trimming stripped 5 bases from V and 5 bases from J, with 15 bases between. CDR3 sequence reads: CASSDPARPETQYF. The DNA of the CDR3 is TGTGCCAGCAGTGACCCCGCCAGACCTGAGACCCAGTACTTC.

For this clonotype: A much larger clone lies a single base off, so this may be a read error. No conserved phenylalanine or tryptophan is present at the end of the CDR3, so a read error is the likely explanation. V and J are TRBV9 and TRBJ1-2; maybe TRBD1 (6 bases). CDR1 and CDR2 from the germline V gene are SGDLS and YYNGEE. Trimming took off 4 bases at V and 0 bases at J, with 16 bases between the two ends. The CDR3 runs 16 residues. CDR3 nucleotides: TGTGCCAGCAGCTTGCGAAGTGACAGGCCTAACTATGGCTACACCCTC. Translation: CASSLRSDRPNYGYTL.